This T cell receptor (beta chain) was captured by sequencing in a study of glioma-infiltrating T cells after dendritic cell vaccination. Across the study: Patients received autologous tumor lysate-pulsed dendritic cell vaccination between about 2002 and 2012.

This CDR3 has 14 amino acids. Per germline, CDR1 MNHEY and CDR2 SVGAGI. V lost 11 bases and J lost 0; bases outside the gene matches: 7. The PCR used 60 V beta and 13 J beta primers. Assay: immunoSEQ multiplex PCR; the TCRdb copy retains only in-frame clones and omits some. The sample contains about 92,000 clones, under 90% of which appear only once. This clone appeared a single time. All glioblastoma patients lacked an isocitrate dehydrogenase mutation. This TCR was recovered from a human donor with glioblastoma. Sequenced here: blood, sampled before dendritic cell vaccination. The chain employs TRBV6-5 and TRBJ2-3, with 8 nucleotides matching TRBD2. CDR3 in amino acids: CAVSAGGSTDTQYF. DNA of the CDR3: TGTGCCGTCAGTGCGGGGGGCAGCACAGATACGCAGTATTTT.